Detailed here is one T cell receptor beta chain. Its matching antigen is unknown. The data belong to a study of cytomegalovirus exposure and HLA in healthy donors. As for the study in general: When just under 400 donors were genotyped, roughly four fifths of them were found to fall in the Caucasian-associated ancestry cluster. Overall study results and limits: HLA-A and HLA-B allele assignments for most subjects were reportedly predicted accurately using TCR beta sequences. In a later analysis, DRB1 alleles had the most associated TCRs; HLA-C alleles the fewest.

Germline-derived CDR1 and CDR2 are MNHEY and SVGAGI. The CDR3 totals 14 residues. With 2 bases removed from V and 5 bases from J, the gap between germline ends came to 13 bases. Every donor was a healthy person donating bone marrow. This PCR relied on a set of 60 Vbeta primers and 13 Jbeta primers. Produced via immunoSEQ multiplex PCR; TCRdb's table is partial and in-frame only. The table includes about 120,000 clones, approximately 80% detected once. The chain carries TRBV6-5 and TRBJ2-7; D remains unclear. This receptor was taken from a woman aged 40 to 50 in good health and CMV-seropositive. Sequencing used PBMCs. CDR3 amino acids: CASSYGGSPHEQYF. DNA for the CDR3: TGTGCCAGCAGTTACGGCGGCAGCCCGCACGAGCAGTACTTC.